These 20 T cell receptor beta chains were all obtained from the same sample, sequenced in a study of spatial heterogeneity in lung cancer. TCRdb recomputed calls from the 5' RACE reads with MiXCR, one row per CDR3 protein. The data hold tens of thousands of distinct CDR3 sequences, with about 8% observed a single time. The sample's time point: sample taken at primary tumor resection. The input material, whole RNA from tumor, nontumor lung or frozen PBMC, was sequenced unsorted. Sequencing was performed on PBMCs, taken at surgery. These receptors all stem from a female donor with early-stage non-small cell lung cancer.

This clonotype turned up a few times. The rearrangement uses TRBV3-1 and TRBJ2-1; TRBD2 aligns across 11 bases. CDR1 and CDR2 (germline): LGHDT, YNNKEL (reference sequence). The CDR3 length is 15 residues. Trimming took 4 bases from V and 7 from J; bases not matched to a gene: 6. The CDR3 DNA follows: TGTGCCAGCAGCCCGCTAGCGGGGGGAGTAAATGAGCAGTTCTTC. It codes for CASSPLAGGVNEQFF.

This clonotype was counted many times. This CDR3 reads CSVPDRVYNEQFF. The CDR3 nucleotides are TGCAGTGTACCTGACAGGGTCTACAATGAGCAGTTCTTC. The chain couples TRBV20-1 to TRBJ2-1, with 7 positions matching TRBD1. The V segment lost 7 bases and the J segment 3 bases; nucleotides outside the gene matches: 6. Germline CDR1 and CDR2: DFQATT and SNEGSKA (reference sequence). CDR3 length equals 13 residues.

The CDR3 DNA reads TGTGCCAGCAGCCCCGCTAGCGGCGATACGCAGTATTTT. Residues: CASSPASGDTQYF. The chain combines TRBV7-9 with TRBJ2-3; 7 bases fit TRBD2. This CDR3 is 13 amino acids long. Trimming removed 5 bases from V and 6 bases from J; junction bases left unmatched: 5. Germline V lookup: CDR1 SEHNR, CDR2 FQNEAQ (reference sequence).

Remarks on this clonotype: At one of its ends the junction is not consistent with the germline gene, which may arise from a read error. The gene calls are TRBV7-7 and TRBJ2-2; either TRBD1 or TRBD2 may fit D (5 bases each). The CDR3 runs 16 residues. Germline CDR1 SSHAT, CDR2 FNYEAQ (reference sequence). The CDR3: CASSSMGPLLTGELFF. The CDR3 DNA is TGTGCTAGCAGCTCCATGGGACCCCTGCTTACCGGGGAGCTGTTTTTT.

The J gene is TRBJ2-3, the V gene TRBV7-9; D gene uncertain. The CDR3 length is 15 residues. CDR1 SEHNR and CDR2 FQNEAQ come from the germline V gene (reference sequence). Trimming cost V 4 bases and J 2 bases, with 13 bases left between them. Here the CDR3 DNA reads TGTGCCAGCAGCTCCCCGTTTACAGCCACAGATACGCAGTATTTT. Its protein is CASSSPFTATDTQYF. The complete variable domain, with remaining parts taken from reference TRBV7-9 and TRBJ2-3, reads DTGVSQNPRHKITKRGQNVTFRCDPISEHNRLYWYRQTLGQGPEFLTYFQNEAQLEKSRLLSDRFSAERPKGSFSTLEIQRTEQGDSAMYLCASSSPFTATDTQYFGPGTRLTVL.

This clonotype has just one count. One end of the junction varies from germline; a read error may be responsible. This chain uses TRBV28 with TRBJ1-4; unclear D gene. This CDR3 is 14 amino acids long. The germline V gene has CDR1 MDHEN and CDR2 SYDVKM. The CDR3 loop reads CAGSDGATNEKLFF. The CDR3 nucleotides read TGTGCCGGCAGTGACGGAGCAACTAATGAAAAACTGTTTTTT. Variable domain in full (rest from reference TRBV28 and TRBJ1-4): DVKVTQSSRYLVKRTGEKVFLECVQDMDHENMFWYRQDPGLGLRLIYFSYDVKMKEKGDIPEGYSVSREKKERFSLILESASTNQTSMYLCAGSDGATNEKLFFGSGTQLSVL.

Many counts were recorded for this clonotype. The gene calls are TRBV7-8 and TRBJ1-4, with D possibly being TRBD1 (5 bases). V was pared by 5 bases and J by 3 bases, with 10 bases between. Germline assignment: CDR1 SGHVS and CDR2 FQNEAQ. The length of the CDR3 is 14 residues. The CDR3 loop is CASSLGTANEKLFF. The DNA of the CDR3 is TGTGCCAGCAGCCTAGGGACGGCTAATGAAAAACTGTTTTTT.

The chain has TRBV5-6 and TRBJ1-2; D is uncertain. Germline-derived CDR1 and CDR2 are SGHDT and YYEEEE. This CDR3 spans 16 amino acids. The ends were cut back, 5 bases at V and 5 bases at J, with 22 bases in the middle. CDR3 nucleotides: TGTGCCAGCAGGGCAACCGGGCCTGTCGTTGCGTATGGCTACACCTTC. Translating it yields CASRATGPVVAYGYTF.

This clonotype was counted at least ten times. Here the CDR3 DNA reads TGTGCCAGCAGTTACGGCGAATTGAACACTGAAGCTTTCTTT. As protein: CASSYGELNTEAFF. The rearrangement links TRBV6-5 to TRBJ1-1; D is unclear. Trimming removed 2 bases from V and 0 bases from J, with 7 bases in between. Germline lookup yields CDR1 MNHEY and CDR2 SVGAGI. This CDR3 region has 14 residues.

This clonotype was picked up many times. The chain links TRBV9 to TRBJ2-3, with no clear D. V was cut by 4 bases and J by 3 bases, with 9 bases left in between. The CDR3 is 13 amino acids. Germline V gene lookup returns CDR1 SGDLS and CDR2 YYNGEE. CDR3 bases: TGTGCCAGCAGCACACATATGACAGATACGCAGTATTTT. Translating it yields CASSTHMTDTQYF.

In this sample, this clonotype turned up a few times. The chain recombines TRBV29-1 with TRBJ2-3, with unresolved D. The germline V and J ends were trimmed by 5 bases and 0 bases, with 9 bases remaining between them. Germline V lookup: CDR1 SQVTM, CDR2 ANQGSEA. CDR3 length: 13 residues. The CDR3 DNA is TGCAGCGTTCCCAGTAGCAGCACAGATACGCAGTATTTT. Its translation: CSVPSSSTDTQYF.

This clonotype turned up a few times. V gene TRBV6-1 combines with J gene TRBJ2-7; perhaps TRBD1 as D (6 bases). This CDR3 region has 16 residues. V was trimmed by 0 bases and J by 0 bases, leaving 12 bases between them. Per germline, CDR1 MNHNS and CDR2 SASEGT. Here the CDR3 DNA reads TGTGCCAGCAGTGAAGCGAGGACAGCGGCCTCCTACGAGCAGTACGTC. Translating it yields CASSEARTAASYEQYV.

The chain has TRBV12-5 and TRBJ2-5; TRBD2 aligns across 10 bases. This CDR3 region has 16 residues. Germline V lookup: CDR1 LGHNT, CDR2 FRNRAP. The J segment lost 1 base and the V segment lost 7 bases, leaving 9 bases of the junction unmatched. The CDR3 spells CASALGASGGQETQYF. DNA of the CDR3: TGTGCTAGTGCCCTGGGGGCTAGCGGGGGCCAAGAGACCCAGTACTTC.

The sample holds many counts of this clonotype. The chain uses TRBV20-1 and TRBJ1-4; D is uncertain. Looked up from germline, CDR1 is DFQATT and CDR2 is SNEGSKA (reference sequence). The CDR3 has 15 amino acids. V was shortened by 0 bases and J by 7 bases, with 15 bases between the two germline ends. The CDR3 DNA is TGCAGTGCTAGAGATGGCCGCATTCACAGTGAAAAACTGTTTTTT. This gives the protein CSARDGRIHSEKLFF.

This chain connects TRBV13 to TRBJ2-7, with 9 positions matching TRBD1. Germline assignment: CDR1 PRHDT and CDR2 FYEKMQ (reference sequence). Germline trimming cut 5 bases from V and 6 bases from J; bases unmatched to any gene: 11. This CDR3 is 15 amino acids long. The CDR3 region is CASSTRTGDPPEQYV. The DNA of the CDR3 is TGTGCCAGCAGCACCCGGACAGGGGACCCACCCGAGCAGTACGTC.

In its sample, this clonotype ranks as medium-sized (0.01 to 0.1%). This chain connects TRBV7-3 to TRBJ2-1, with D hard to call. The CDR3 is 16 residues long. Looked up from germline, CDR1 is SGHTA and CDR2 is FQGTGA. Trimming removed 2 bases at V and 2 bases at J, with 13 bases between. The CDR3 DNA is TGTGCCAGCAGCTTAGACCCCCCAGGCACCTACAATGAGCAGTTCTTC. Protein product: CASSLDPPGTYNEQFF.

The V gene is TRBV6-5, the J gene TRBJ2-7, with D tentatively TRBD1 or TRBD2 (5 bases each). Trimming shortened V by 6 bases and J by 1 base, and 10 bases separated the two germline ends. The CDR3 extends over 13 amino acids. Germline loops: CDR1 MNHEY, CDR2 SVGAGI. Here the CDR3 reads CASRAGASYEQYF. The DNA of the CDR3 is TGTGCCAGCAGAGCCGGGGCTTCCTACGAGCAGTACTTC.

This clonotype has at least ten counts. The rearrangement links TRBV6-1 to TRBJ2-7; 7 positions agree with TRBD2. Losses at the gene ends were 2 bases for V and 2 bases for J; bases not matched to a gene: 18. The CDR3 is 19 residues long. Per germline, CDR1 MNHNS and CDR2 SASEGT. The CDR3 region has the DNA TGTGCCAGCAGTGAACCCGACCCCCGTCTAGCGGACCTAACCTACGAGCAGTACTTC. This gives the protein CASSEPDPRLADLTYEQYF.

V is TRBV7-9 and J is TRBJ1-4; D perhaps matches TRBD1 (6 bases). This CDR3 region has 15 residues. Trimming removed 3 bases from V and 7 bases from J, with 15 bases in between. Germline CDR1 SEHNR, CDR2 FQNEAQ (reference sequence). The CDR3 reads CASSFMGAEAEKLFF. The DNA of the CDR3 is TGTGCCAGCAGCTTTATGGGGGCTGAGGCTGAAAAACTGTTTTTT. Using reference TRBV7-9 and TRBJ1-4 for the parts outside the CDR3, the full variable domain is DTGVSQNPRHKITKRGQNVTFRCDPISEHNRLYWYRQTLGQGPEFLTYFQNEAQLEKSRLLSDRFSAERPKGSFSTLEIQRTEQGDSAMYLCASSFMGAEAEKLFFGSGTQLSVL.

The V and J genes are TRBV6-5 and TRBJ1-1, with TRBD1 identical over 8 bases. Germline CDR1 MNHEY, CDR2 SVGAGI. The ends lost 2 bases at V and 4 bases at J; junction bases unmatched: 6. The CDR3 loop spans 15 amino acids. This CDR3 reads CASSYAGTGVTEAFF. The CDR3 DNA is TGTGCCAGCAGTTACGCCGGGACAGGCGTCACTGAAGCTTTCTTT.